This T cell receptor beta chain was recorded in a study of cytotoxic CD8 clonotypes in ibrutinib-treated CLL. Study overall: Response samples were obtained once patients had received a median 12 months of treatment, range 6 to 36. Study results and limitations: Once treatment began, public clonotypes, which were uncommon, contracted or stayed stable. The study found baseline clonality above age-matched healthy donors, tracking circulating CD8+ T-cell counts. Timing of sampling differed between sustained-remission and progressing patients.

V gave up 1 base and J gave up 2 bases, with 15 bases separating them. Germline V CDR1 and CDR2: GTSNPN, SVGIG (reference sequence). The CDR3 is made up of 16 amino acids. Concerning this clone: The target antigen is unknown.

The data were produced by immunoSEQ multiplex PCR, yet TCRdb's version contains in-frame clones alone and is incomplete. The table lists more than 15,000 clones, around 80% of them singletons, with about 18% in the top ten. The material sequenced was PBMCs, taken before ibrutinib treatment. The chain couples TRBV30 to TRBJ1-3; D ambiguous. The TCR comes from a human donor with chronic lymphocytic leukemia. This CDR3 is CAWSGGRGSAGNTIYF. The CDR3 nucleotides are TGTGCCTGGAGTGGGGGTCGGGGTTCGGCTGGAAACACCATATATTTT.